What follows describes a single T cell receptor beta chain. Libraries were prepared by immunoSEQ multiplex PCR; TCRdb keeps only in-frame clonotypes and omits some of them. The sample records approximately 1,500,000 clones, 95% to 99% being singletons. The donor population consisted of healthy HIV-negative adults with no recent acute infections or vaccinations. Researchers partitioned CD4+ cells into CD45RA+ naive and CD45RA-negative memory subsets. Trimming pared 4 bases from V and 3 bases from J, leaving 22 bases between. CDR3 length: 17 residues. Germline values: CDR1 SNHLY, CDR2 FYNNEI. This record belongs to a study of shared clonotypes between healthy human individuals.

The chain couples TRBV2 to TRBJ2-7; D is possibly TRBD1 (6 bases). The sequenced material came from naive CD4+ T cells sorted from blood. Specified subset: CD45RA+ positively selected. The TCR originated in a man under 40 in good health. The CDR3 nucleotides read TGTGCCAGCAGTGTATCCGAAACAGGGTATGTCATCTACGAGCAGTACTTC. Its protein is CASSVSETGYVIYEQYF. Full variable domain (rest looked up from reference TRBV2 and TRBJ2-7): EPEVTQTPSHQVTQMGQEVILRCVPISNHLYFYWYRQILGQKVEFLVSFYNNEISEKSEIFDDQFSVERPDGSNFTLKIRSTKLEDSAMYFCASSVSETGYVIYEQYFGPGTRLTVT.